Listed below are T cell receptor beta chains from one sample, sequenced in a study of T cells after yellow fever vaccination. One entry per CDR3 protein, called by TCRdb with MiXCR from the 5' RACE reads. The profile shows hundreds of thousands of distinct CDR3 sequences, roughly an eighth of them singletons. This specimen was PBMCs, taken on the day of the yellow fever booster vaccination. The receptors were gathered from a man under 40 who received the YFV17D yellow fever vaccine. Both conserved end residues are part of each CDR3. Size values are once, few and many counts, or a class for expanded clones, and some rows have none.

j_call v_call clone_size cdr3_aa
TRBJ2-3 TRBV11-1 many CASSLAVSTDTQYF
TRBJ1-1 TRBV11-2 few CASSLGKGGAFF
TRBJ1-1 TRBV29-1 . CSVVGGRAPEAFF
TRBJ2-7 TRBV19 few CASRGRNSYEQYF
TRBJ2-7 TRBV4-3 few CASSQGVAGVSYEQYF
TRBJ2-7 TRBV6-5 few CASSYFPGRGYEQYF
TRBJ2-1 TRBV14 . CASSLIPGLANNEQFF
TRBJ2-7 TRBV5-1 . CASSTPGQEREQYF
TRBJ2-7 TRBV20-1 . CSARGYETGAYEQYF
TRBJ2-7 TRBV12-3/TRBV12-4 . CASSFPGSGASYEQYF
TRBJ2-2 TRBV9 few CASSIGTLSGELFF
TRBJ2-2 TRBV12-3/TRBV12-4 . CASSPTGPTPGELFF
TRBJ2-7 TRBV10-3 . CAISGGPYELDEQYF
TRBJ2-3 TRBV19 . CASSIRAASTDTQYF
TRBJ2-1 TRBV5-1 . CASSFQRTFYNEQFF
TRBJ1-5 TRBV9 . CASSPGGTHAQPQHF
TRBJ2-2 TRBV3-1 . CASSQEGGVRNTGELFF
TRBJ2-5 TRBV20-1 few CSARDSTRQETQYF
TRBJ2-1 TRBV7-3 many CASSYSGGPRIEQFF
TRBJ2-5 TRBV7-8 many CASSLAGQTQYF